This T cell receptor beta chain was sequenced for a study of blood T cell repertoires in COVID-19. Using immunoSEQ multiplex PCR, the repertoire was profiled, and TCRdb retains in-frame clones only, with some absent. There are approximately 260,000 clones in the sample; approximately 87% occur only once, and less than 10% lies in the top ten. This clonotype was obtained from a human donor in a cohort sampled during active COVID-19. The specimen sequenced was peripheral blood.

CDR3 nucleotides: TGTGCCAGCTCCCACACCGGGACAGGGGTCTGGTCAACTAATGAAAAACTGTTTTTT. This codes for CASSHTGTGVWSTNEKLFF. The chain employs TRBV18 and TRBJ1-4, with TRBD1 matching 10 bases. Germline-derived CDR1 and CDR2 are KGHSH and LQKENI. The CDR3 sequence is 19 residues long. Unmatched junction bases numbered 13, after V lost 6 bases and J lost 0 bases.